This TCR beta chain comes out of a study of Tregs in tolerant kidney transplant recipients. Study-level results: Donor-specific Treg expansion exceeded global Treg expansion in tolerant patients, suggesting antigen drive.

Unstimulated regulatory T cells (CD4+CD25+CD127-), CD4+CD25- non-regulatory cells, CD4 and CD8 cells were FACS-sorted from thawed PBMCs. A word on this clone: What it recognizes is unknown.

Profiled with immunoSEQ multiplex PCR; TCRdb holds only in-frame clones, not every one. In the table there are roughly 64,000 clones, 95% to 98% of which are singletons. CDR1 is SGHRS and CDR2 is YFSETQ in the germline V gene. The V end was cut by 2 bases, the J end by 13 bases, with 15 bases between. This CDR3 spans 13 amino acids. The chain uses TRBV5-1 and TRBJ2-2; perhaps TRBD1 as D (6 bases). The clonotype originates from a human donor who received a combined kidney and bone marrow transplant. The source was Tregs from blood, collected before the transplant. CDR3 nucleotides: TGCGCCAGCAGCTTAAATCGGGACACCCCGCTGTTTTTT. Translated, it gives CASSLNRDTPLFF.